This T cell receptor beta chain was documented in a study of early T cells in non-severe SARS-CoV-2 infection. Overall study context: The chains were unpaired, and the sequenced material was bulk RNA from unsorted whole blood.

TCRdb re-called the 5' RACE reads with MiXCR, one entry per CDR3 protein. Here the sample spans over 35,000 distinct CDR3 sequences, roughly 6% being singletons. The CDR3 consists of 17 residues. Per the germline V gene, CDR1 is SGHTA and CDR2 is FQGNSA. With 0 bases removed from V and 0 bases from J, the gap between germline ends came to 12 bases. This TCR was recovered from an adult who was a healthcare worker with PCR-confirmed SARS-CoV-2 infection or an uninfected control (not recorded which). This chain connects TRBV7-2 to TRBJ1-5; TRBD1 is a possible D gene (6 bases). Specimen: whole blood, collected at baseline. The CDR3 DNA reads TGTACCAGCAGCTTAGCGGGGGCAGGGCTTAGCAATCAGCCCCAGCATTTT. Its translation: CTSSLAGAGLSNQPQHF.